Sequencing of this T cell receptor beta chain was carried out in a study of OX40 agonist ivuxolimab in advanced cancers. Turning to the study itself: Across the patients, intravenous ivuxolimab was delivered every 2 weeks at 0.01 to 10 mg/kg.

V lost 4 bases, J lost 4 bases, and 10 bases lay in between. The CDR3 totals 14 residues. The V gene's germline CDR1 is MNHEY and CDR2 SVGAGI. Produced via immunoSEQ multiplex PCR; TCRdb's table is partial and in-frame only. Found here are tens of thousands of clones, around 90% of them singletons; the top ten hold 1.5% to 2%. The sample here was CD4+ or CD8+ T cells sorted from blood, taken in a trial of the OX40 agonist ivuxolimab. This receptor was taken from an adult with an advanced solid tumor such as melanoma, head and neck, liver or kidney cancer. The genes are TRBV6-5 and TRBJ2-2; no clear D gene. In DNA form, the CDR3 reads TGTGCCAGCAGTTTCTTTTCGGTCACCGGGGAGCTGTTTTTT. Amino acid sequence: CASSFFSVTGELFF.